What follows are 3 T cell receptor beta chains derived from one specimen sequenced in a study of human T cells and chemical hapten exposure. One entry per CDR3 protein, called by TCRdb with MiXCR from the RACE reads. This sample has about 110,000 distinct CDR3 sequences, with approximately 36% found just once. The time point was: patch test 3, about 24 weeks after DPC sensitization. Treatment here: therapeutic diphenylcyclopropenone sensitization with weekly scalp DPC. The sequences come from whole blood, collected in connection with sensitization to the hapten diphenylcyclopropenone (DPC). Source of these receptors: a man aged 40-49 years with alopecia areata. Some clones in this sample may be carry-over from other donors' samples.

V and J are TRBV7-2 and TRBJ2-7, with D possibly being TRBD1 (5 bases). Trimming took 5 bases from V and 6 from J, leaving 11 bases between them. The length of the CDR3 is 12 residues. Germline CDR1 is SGHTA and CDR2 is FQGNSA. The CDR3 DNA sequence: TGTGCCAGCAGCAAGGGGATGCCCGAGCAGTACTTC. Translated: CASSKGMPEQYF.

This clonotype showed up just a few times. The rearrangement links TRBV20-1 to TRBJ1-1; D gene unclear. Deletions cut 0 bases from V and 1 base from J, with 9 bases between. The CDR3 is 14 amino acids. The germline V gene encodes CDR1 DFQATT and CDR2 SNEGSKA (reference sequence). For the CDR3, the DNA is TGCAGTGCTAGAGATCCTCTTAAGAACACTGAAGCTTTCTTT. Residues: CSARDPLKNTEAFF.

This clonotype was seen a handful of times. CDR3 protein: CASSQDRHSREQYF. The CDR3 nucleotides are TGCGCCAGCAGCCAAGACAGGCACTCAAGGGAGCAGTACTTC. V gene TRBV4-3 combines with J gene TRBJ2-7; D gene ambiguous. Looked up from germline, CDR1 is LGHNA and CDR2 is YSLEER. The CDR3 runs 14 residues. V lost 0 bases, J lost 7 bases, and 13 bases lay in between.